The sequence of this TCR beta chain was determined in a study of blood T cell repertoires in COVID-19. The wider study: Samples came from the United States, Italy and Spain, spanning acute and convalescent COVID-19. Sources were T cells, B-cell-depleted T cells, or PBMCs; the material itself was cDNA or gDNA.

In the authors' methods: Nucleated cell number was recorded as an estimate derived from reference gene primer amplification. Repertoires were generated with immunoSEQ multiplex PCR, while TCRdb's copy carries only in-frame clones and drops some. That table furnishes V, J and clone size, whereas the DNA furnished D and trimming. The repertoire holds roughly 130,000 clones, with roughly 80% as singletons. Germline CDR1 reads SGDLS; CDR2 reads YYNGEE. V lost 5 bases and J 8 bases, leaving 17 bases between the germline ends. This CDR3 spans 15 amino acids. The sequencing sample was made of peripheral blood. This receptor was taken from a woman in her sixties with acute or convalescent COVID-19. V is TRBV9 and J is TRBJ1-6; D might be TRBD1 (5 bases). The CDR3 coding sequence is TGTGCCAGCAGTGAAAAGGGGCATTTGGATTCACCCCTCCACTTT. This codes for CASSEKGHLDSPLHF.